The rows below give T cell receptor beta chains drawn from one sample of a study of blood T cells in healthy people across ages. In TCRdb, the 5' RACE reads were re-called with MiXCR into one record per CDR3 protein. The sample includes over 1.5 million distinct CDR3 sequences, around 50% of them seen just once. Sequenced sample: blood. All receptors derive from a woman between 35 and 50 years old in good health. Each CDR3 is given with its conserved first and last residue. The D gene is left open where the match is weak. Clone size is stated in some rows and not others, as once, few, many or a class when expanded.

CDR3: CASSSDTGPETQYF; DNA: TGTGCCAGCAGCTCTGATACAGGTCCAGAGACCCAGTACTTC; J: TRBJ2-5; length: 14; V: TRBV7-9; D: NA; size: few
CDR3: CSASFRDQPQHF; DNA: TGCAGTGCTAGCTTTCGGGATCAGCCCCAGCATTTT; J: TRBJ1-5; length: 12; V: TRBV20-1; D: NA; size: few
CDR3: CSARDSTDRGLGANVLTF; DNA: TGCAGTGCTAGAGATAGTACGGACAGGGGGCTGGGGGCCAACGTCCTGACTTTC; J: TRBJ2-6; length: 18; V: TRBV20-1; D: TRBD1; size: NA
CDR3: CATGLADTDTQYF; DNA: TGCGCCACCGGACTAGCGGACACAGATACGCAGTATTTT; J: TRBJ2-3; length: 13; V: TRBV10-2; D: TRBD2; size: few
CDR3: CASSVEVQETQYF; DNA: TGCGCCAGCAGCGTGGAAGTCCAAGAGACCCAGTACTTC; J: TRBJ2-5; length: 13; V: TRBV5-1; D: NA; size: many
CDR3: CATAPGFAKNIQYF; DNA: TGTGCCACCGCCCCCGGGTTCGCCAAAAACATTCAGTACTTC; J: TRBJ2-4; length: 14; V: TRBV15; D: NA; size: NA
CDR3: CASSLAGGTSGYNEQFF; DNA: TGTGCCAGCAGTTTGGCCGGCGGGACTAGCGGCTACAATGAGCAGTTCTTC; J: TRBJ2-1; length: 17; V: TRBV27; D: TRBD2; size: once
CDR3: CAIRGTGGMDGYTF; DNA: TGTGCCATCAGGGGGACAGGGGGTATGGATGGCTACACCTTC; J: TRBJ1-2; length: 14; V: TRBV10-3; D: TRBD1; size: NA
CDR3: CASSWEGARGYTF; DNA: TGTGCCAGCAGCTGGGAGGGGGCGCGAGGCTACACCTTC; J: TRBJ1-2; length: 13; V: TRBV7-9; D: TRBD1; size: NA
CDR3: CASMRDGIYEQYF; DNA: TGTGCCAGCATGAGGGACGGAATATACGAGCAGTACTTC; J: TRBJ2-7; length: 13; V: TRBV6-5; D: NA; size: NA
CDR3: CASSAASVQGSKYTF; DNA: TGTGCCAGCAGCGCGGCGTCGGTACAGGGGTCCAAGTACACCTTC; J: TRBJ1-2; length: 15; V: TRBV9; D: TRBD1; size: NA
CDR3: CASSLALQGAKYF; DNA: TGTGCCAGCAGTTTAGCCCTACAGGGGGCGAAGTACTTC; J: TRBJ2-5; length: 13; V: TRBV27; D: TRBD1; size: few
CDR3: CASSQDGGTDYTGELFF; DNA: TGCGCCAGCAGCCAAGACGGTGGGACAGACTACACCGGGGAGCTGTTTTTT; J: TRBJ2-2; length: 17; V: TRBV4-3; D: TRBD1; size: once
CDR3: CASSTQILAGGLTEQYF; DNA: TGTGCCAGCTCAACACAGATTCTAGCGGGGGGCCTAACCGAGCAGTACTTC; J: TRBJ2-7; length: 17; V: TRBV18; D: TRBD2; size: NA
CDR3: CASSLSMQETQYF; DNA: TGTGCCAGCAGCTTATCCATGCAAGAGACCCAGTACTTC; J: TRBJ2-5; length: 13; V: TRBV7-9; D: NA; size: many
CDR3: CASSLGAGGDYGYTF; DNA: TGTGCCAGCAGTTTAGGAGCAGGGGGCGACTATGGCTACACCTTC; J: TRBJ1-2; length: 15; V: TRBV12-3/TRBV12-4; D: TRBD1; size: few
CDR3: CASSPRGGVDYEQYF; DNA: TGTGCCAGCTCACCCCGCGGGGGAGTAGACTACGAGCAGTACTTC; J: TRBJ2-7; length: 15; V: TRBV18; D: TRBD2; size: few
CDR3: CASIFTSTDTQYF; DNA: TGTGCCAGCATATTCACGAGCACAGATACGCAGTATTTT; J: TRBJ2-3; length: 13; V: TRBV6-1; D: NA; size: once
CDR3: CASSPPRTAQGAREETQYF; DNA: TGTGCCAGCAGCCCACCCCGTACAGCCCAGGGGGCGCGAGAAGAGACCCAGTACTTC; J: TRBJ2-5; length: 19; V: TRBV7-9; D: TRBD1; size: once
CDR3: CASSSGSKGDTQYF; DNA: TGTGCCAGCAGCTCCGGGAGTAAGGGAGATACGCAGTATTTT; J: TRBJ2-3; length: 14; V: TRBV11-2; D: NA; size: NA
CDR3: CSALPGRSNEKLFF; DNA: TGCAGTGCTCTTCCGGGACGGAGTAATGAAAAACTGTTTTTT; J: TRBJ1-4; length: 14; V: TRBV20-1; D: NA; size: few
CDR3: CASSVAGGAYTF; DNA: TGTGCCAGCAGTGTGGCAGGGGGAGCTTACACCTTC; J: TRBJ1-2; length: 12; V: TRBV2; D: TRBD1; size: few
CDR3: CASSVRTLSTDTQYF; DNA: TGTGCCAGCAGTGTCCGGACCTTATCCACAGATACGCAGTATTTT; J: TRBJ2-3; length: 15; V: TRBV6-1; D: NA; size: NA